Ten or more counts support the clone carrying this T cell receptor (beta chain). The definition of stable Graves' hyperthyroidism was no ophthalmopathy progression within 18 months. Those patients with uncontrolled infection, other autoimmune disease, pregnancy or lactation were excluded. This sample was included in a study of T cells in Graves' hyperthyroidism and ophthalmopathy. CDR1 MNHNS and CDR2 SASEGT come from the germline V gene. The V gene lost 7 bases and the J gene lost 7 bases, with 11 bases spanning the gap. The CDR3 has 13 amino acids. Authors of the study amplified TCR beta CDR3 regions from RNA transcripts. When the TCR CDR3 underwent first-round RT-PCR, the HTBI primer set was used. TCRdb re-called the multiplex PCR reads through MiXCR, storing one row per CDR3 protein. Of approximately 430,000 distinct CDR3 sequences listed, less than 20% are singletons.

This TCR derives from a woman in her late teens or twenties with Graves' hyperthyroidism. Sample: blood. This chain uses TRBV6-1 with TRBJ1-6; D unclear. The CDR3 is CASILDGNSPLHF. The CDR3 coding sequence is TGTGCCAGCATCCTGGACGGAAATTCACCCCTCCACTTT.